A selection of T cell receptor beta chains follows, all from one sample in a study of T cells expressing NK-cell markers. TCRdb reanalyzed the 5' RACE reads, giving one entry per CDR3 protein sequence and no DNA. Found here are over 100,000 distinct CDR3 sequences; the top ten clones hold around a sixth. The sample taken for sequencing was blood T cells: a sorted CD56 or NKG2C T cell subset, CD4+ or CD8+ T cells, or bulk PBMC T cells (not recorded which). The receptors here all came from a woman between 18 and 70 years old in good health. The CDR3 runs from the conserved cysteine through the conserved F or W.

J gene | V gene | CDR3 protein
TRBJ2-5 | TRBV5-5 | CASSSIYRDIPGGETQYF
TRBJ2-7 | TRBV11-2 | CASSLLAGEGKQYF
TRBJ2-1 | TRBV4-3 | CASSQALYNEQFF
TRBJ2-7 | TRBV20-1 | CSATSGTPAYYEQYF
TRBJ2-7 | TRBV11-1 | CASSLRRVEIAGTYEQYF
TRBJ2-6 | TRBV7-9 | CASSPVSGANVLTF
TRBJ2-7 | TRBV6-2/TRBV6-3 | CASSYSHGYEQYF
TRBJ2-1 | TRBV4-3 | CASSQDQGELVSNEQFF
TRBJ2-7 | TRBV28 | CASAGGPYEQYF
TRBJ2-7 | TRBV10-3 | CAISEGQGGYEQYF
TRBJ2-1 | TRBV11-2 | CASSLEGQGVGNEQFF
TRBJ2-1 | TRBV5-5 | CASSWGLASDEQFF
TRBJ2-2 | TRBV4-1 | CASSHVALANTGELFF
TRBJ2-5 | TRBV27 | CASSLRQSVRETQYF
TRBJ2-2 | TRBV19 | CASSIRRNTGELFF
TRBJ1-2 | TRBV9 | CASSADRASYTF
TRBJ2-5 | TRBV28 | CASSLNRGEETQYF
TRBJ2-3 | TRBV20-1 | CSAWTSGAVDTQYF
TRBJ2-5 | TRBV12-3/TRBV12-4 | CASSSSGTAFWRYF
TRBJ2-3 | TRBV30 | CASTLALSTDTQYF
TRBJ2-5 | TRBV11-2 | CASTNGLSVSWETQYF
TRBJ2-1 | TRBV10-3 | CATSGTGPLEQFF
TRBJ1-5 | TRBV12-3/TRBV12-4 | CASSPAGGTGPQHF
TRBJ2-3 | TRBV24-1 | CATSDGLTDTQYF
TRBJ1-1 | TRBV14 | CASSPREGALNTEAFF
TRBJ2-7 | TRBV28 | CASSSPLAGGTSEQYF
TRBJ2-1 | TRBV4-3 | CASSQGLLAGNEQFF
TRBJ2-4 | TRBV12-3/TRBV12-4 | CASSLSTGNIQYF
TRBJ1-2 | TRBV28 | CASSFPSRGGGYTF
TRBJ1-2 | TRBV6-5 | CASSYGAGPEDGYTF
TRBJ2-1 | TRBV12-5 | CASALQGYNEQFF
TRBJ2-5 | TRBV12-5 | CASGLVGREGAKKTQYF
TRBJ2-5 | TRBV9 | CASSVGQFQETQYF
TRBJ2-2 | TRBV7-6 | CASSLRSTDNTGELFF
TRBJ2-7 | TRBV20-1 | CSAVPGHSYEQYF
TRBJ1-2 | TRBV4-1 | CASSPNPDVDRLNYGYTF
TRBJ2-7 | TRBV29-1 | CSVGGTSGRYEQYF
TRBJ2-1 | TRBV20-1 | CSARASGRIDEQFF
TRBJ2-5 | TRBV10-3 | CAISEPTAGQETQYF
TRBJ2-5 | TRBV5-6 | CASRPWTEETQYF
TRBJ2-2 | TRBV5-6 | CASSFVVGELFF
TRBJ2-7 | TRBV28 | CASSLTSGAYEQYF
TRBJ1-2 | TRBV20-1 | CSAPDRAEVWGYTF
TRBJ1-3 | TRBV9 | CASSVYVSGNTIYF
TRBJ1-1 | TRBV19 | CASTPGDHTEAFF
TRBJ1-1 | TRBV27 | CASSSLTGGPTEAFF
TRBJ2-7 | TRBV7-3 | CASSETSGASYEQYF
TRBJ2-1 | TRBV29-1 | CSGTGGREQFF
TRBJ1-5 | TRBV7-2 | CASSLELTGYRQPQHF
TRBJ2-5 | TRBV6-5 | CASSYRQDPAETQYF
TRBJ1-1 | TRBV10-3 | CAISGGSTEAFF
TRBJ2-1 | TRBV7-6 | CASSRSAYNEQFF
TRBJ2-2 | TRBV6-5 | CASSYGENTGELFF
TRBJ2-7 | TRBV20-1 | CSARELGGLADEQYF
TRBJ2-7 | TRBV7-2 | CASSGQGVYEQYF
TRBJ1-5 | TRBV9 | CASSATGGGQPQHF
TRBJ1-5 | TRBV28 | CASSINQPQHF
TRBJ1-6 | TRBV3-1 | CASITETATENSPLHF
TRBJ1-4 | TRBV4-3 | CASSQDLGPTNEKLFF